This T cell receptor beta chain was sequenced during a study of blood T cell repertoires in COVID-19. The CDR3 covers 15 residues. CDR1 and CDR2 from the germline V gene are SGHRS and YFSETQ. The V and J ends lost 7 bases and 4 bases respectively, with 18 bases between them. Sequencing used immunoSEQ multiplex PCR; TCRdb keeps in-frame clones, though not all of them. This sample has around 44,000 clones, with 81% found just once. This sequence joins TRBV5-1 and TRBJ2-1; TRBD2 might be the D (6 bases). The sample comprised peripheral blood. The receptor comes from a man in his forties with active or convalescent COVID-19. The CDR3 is CASRGAGTLYNEQFF. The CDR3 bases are TGCGCCAGCCGGGGAGCGGGTACCCTATACAATGAGCAGTTCTTC.